The entry below describes one TCR beta chain. Antigen unknown. Germline assignment: CDR1 MNHEY and CDR2 SVGAGI. V was clipped by 6 bases and J by 6 bases; unmatched bases: 4. This CDR3 region has 13 residues. These data originate in a study of neoadjuvant anti-PD-1 for oral cavity cancer. Clones were read by immunoSEQ multiplex PCR, and TCRdb kept only the in-frame ones, dropping some. The repertoire consists of 15,000 to 20,000 clones, with less than 75% occurring once and the leading ten covering 2% to 3%. General study findings and limits: TCR analyses covered only a few patients per response group.

The chain couples TRBV6-5 to TRBJ2-7; 11 bases are a match to TRBD1. The source material was PBMCs, sampled before nivolumab (anti-PD-1) treatment. The sequence was obtained from a person aged 40 to 85 with oral cavity squamous cell carcinoma. The CDR3 region has the DNA TGTGCCAGCAGCCGGACAGGGGGCGCCGAGCAGTACTTC. Translating gives CASSRTGGAEQYF.